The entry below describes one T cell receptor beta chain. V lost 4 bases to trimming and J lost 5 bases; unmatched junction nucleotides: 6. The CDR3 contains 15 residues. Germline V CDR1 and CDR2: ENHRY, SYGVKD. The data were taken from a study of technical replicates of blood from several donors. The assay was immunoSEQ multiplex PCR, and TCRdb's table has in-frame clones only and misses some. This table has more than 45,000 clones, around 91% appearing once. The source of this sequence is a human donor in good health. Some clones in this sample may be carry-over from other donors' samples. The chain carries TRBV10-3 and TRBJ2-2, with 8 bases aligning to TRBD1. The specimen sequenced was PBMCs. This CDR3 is CAISGEDRVTGELFF. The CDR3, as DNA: TGTGCCATCAGTGGGGAGGACAGGGTGACCGGGGAGCTGTTTTTT.